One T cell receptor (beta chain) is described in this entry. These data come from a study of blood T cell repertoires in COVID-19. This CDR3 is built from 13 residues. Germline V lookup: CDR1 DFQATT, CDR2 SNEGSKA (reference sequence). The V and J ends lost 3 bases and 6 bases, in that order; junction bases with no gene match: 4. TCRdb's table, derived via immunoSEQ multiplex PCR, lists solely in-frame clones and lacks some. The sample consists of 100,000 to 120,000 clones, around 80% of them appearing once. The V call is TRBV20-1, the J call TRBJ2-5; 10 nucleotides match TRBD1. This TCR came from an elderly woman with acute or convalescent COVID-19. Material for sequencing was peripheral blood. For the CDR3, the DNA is TGCAGTGCTAGTTGGACAGGGGGGAAGACCCAGTACTTC. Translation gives CSASWTGGKTQYF.